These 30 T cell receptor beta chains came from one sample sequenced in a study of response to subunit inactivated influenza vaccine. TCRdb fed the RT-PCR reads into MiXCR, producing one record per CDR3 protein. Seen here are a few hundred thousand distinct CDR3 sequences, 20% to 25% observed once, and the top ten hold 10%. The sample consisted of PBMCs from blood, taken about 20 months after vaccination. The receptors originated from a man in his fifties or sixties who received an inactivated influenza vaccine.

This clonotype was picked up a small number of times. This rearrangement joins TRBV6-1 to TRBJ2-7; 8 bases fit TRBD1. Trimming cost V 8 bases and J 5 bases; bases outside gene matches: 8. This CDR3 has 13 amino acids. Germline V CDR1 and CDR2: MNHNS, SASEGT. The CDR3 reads CASHLKTGDEQYF. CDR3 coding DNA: TGTGCCAGCCATCTAAAGACAGGGGACGAGCAGTACTTC.

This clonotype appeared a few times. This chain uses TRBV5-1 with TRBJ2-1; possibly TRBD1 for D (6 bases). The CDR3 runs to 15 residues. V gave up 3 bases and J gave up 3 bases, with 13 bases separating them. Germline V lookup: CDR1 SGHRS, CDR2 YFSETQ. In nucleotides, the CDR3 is TGCGCCAGCAGCTCAAGGACAGTCCTCTACAATGAGCAGTTCTTC. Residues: CASSSRTVLYNEQFF. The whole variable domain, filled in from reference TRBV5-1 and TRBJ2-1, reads KAGVTQTPRYLIKTRGQQVTLSCSPISGHRSVSWYQQTPGQGLQFLFEYFSETQRNKGNFPGRFSGRQFSNSRSEMNVSTLELGDSALYLCASSSRTVLYNEQFFGPGTRLTVL.

The CDR3 loop is CASSYTSGAGNEQFF. CDR3 bases: TGTGCCAGCAGCTATACTAGCGGGGCGGGCAATGAGCAGTTCTTC. The V and J genes are TRBV11-2 and TRBJ2-1, with 10 positions matching TRBD2. V shed 4 bases, J shed 6 bases, and the junction held 6 bases outside the gene matches. Per germline, CDR1 SGHAT and CDR2 FQNNGV. The CDR3 is 15 residues long. Supplemented by reference TRBV11-2 and TRBJ2-1, the full variable domain reads EAGVAQSPRYKIIEKRQSVAFWCNPISGHATLYWYQQILGQGPKLLIQFQNNGVVDDSQLPKDRFSAERLKGVDSTLKIQPAKLEDSAVYLCASSYTSGAGNEQFFGPGTRLTVL.

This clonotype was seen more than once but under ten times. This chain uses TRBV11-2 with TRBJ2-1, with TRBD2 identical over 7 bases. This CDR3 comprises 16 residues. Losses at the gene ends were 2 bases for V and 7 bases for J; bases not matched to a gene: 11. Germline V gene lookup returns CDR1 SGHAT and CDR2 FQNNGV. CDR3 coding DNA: TGTGCCAGCAGCTTAAATGTGGGAGGGCCTGGGAATGAGCAGTTCTTC. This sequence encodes CASSLNVGGPGNEQFF.

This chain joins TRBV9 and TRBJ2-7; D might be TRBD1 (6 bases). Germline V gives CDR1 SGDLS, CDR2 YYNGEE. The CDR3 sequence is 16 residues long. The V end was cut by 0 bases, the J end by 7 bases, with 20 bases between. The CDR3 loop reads CASSVAPSTGKGEQYF. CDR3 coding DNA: TGTGCCAGCAGCGTAGCTCCCTCCACAGGGAAGGGTGAGCAGTACTTC. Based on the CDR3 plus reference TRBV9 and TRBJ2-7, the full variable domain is DSGVTQTPKHLITATGQRVTLRCSPRSGDLSVYWYQQSLDQGLQFLIQYYNGEERAKGNILERFSAQQFPDLHSELNLSSLELGDSALYFCASSVAPSTGKGEQYFGPGTRLTVT.

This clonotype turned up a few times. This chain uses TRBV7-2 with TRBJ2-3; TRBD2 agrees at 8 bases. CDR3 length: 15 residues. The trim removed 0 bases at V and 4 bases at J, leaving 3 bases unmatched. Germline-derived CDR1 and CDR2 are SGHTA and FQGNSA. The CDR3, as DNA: TGTGCCAGCAGCTTAGCCTGGACTAGCTCAGATACGCAGTATTTT. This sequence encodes CASSLAWTSSDTQYF. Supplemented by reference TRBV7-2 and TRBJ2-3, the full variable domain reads GAGVSQSPSNKVTEKGKDVELRCDPISGHTALYWYRQSLGQGLEFLIYFQGNSAPDKSGLPSDRFSAERTGGSVSTLTIQRTQQEDSAVYLCASSLAWTSSDTQYFGPGTRLTVL.

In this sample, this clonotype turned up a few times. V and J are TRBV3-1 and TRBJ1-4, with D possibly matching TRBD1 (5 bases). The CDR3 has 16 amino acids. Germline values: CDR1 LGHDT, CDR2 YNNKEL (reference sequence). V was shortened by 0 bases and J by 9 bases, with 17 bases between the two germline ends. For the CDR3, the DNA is TGTGCCAGCAGCCAAGATCAAGGACATTCCGTACAAAAACTGTTTTTT. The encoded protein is CASSQDQGHSVQKLFF.

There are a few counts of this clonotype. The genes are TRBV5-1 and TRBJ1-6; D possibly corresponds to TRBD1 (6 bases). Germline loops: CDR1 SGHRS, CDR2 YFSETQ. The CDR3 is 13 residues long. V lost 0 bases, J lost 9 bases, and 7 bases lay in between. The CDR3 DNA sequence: TGCGCCAGCAGCTTGGCAGGGGTTTCACCCCTCCACTTT. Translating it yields CASSLAGVSPLHF.

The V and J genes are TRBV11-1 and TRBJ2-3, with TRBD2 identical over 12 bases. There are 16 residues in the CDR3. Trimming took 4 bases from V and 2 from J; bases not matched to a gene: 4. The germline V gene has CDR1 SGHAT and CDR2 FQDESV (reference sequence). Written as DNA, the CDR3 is TGTGCCAGCAGCTCAGGACTAGCGGGGTACACAGATACGCAGTATTTT. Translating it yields CASSSGLAGYTDTQYF.

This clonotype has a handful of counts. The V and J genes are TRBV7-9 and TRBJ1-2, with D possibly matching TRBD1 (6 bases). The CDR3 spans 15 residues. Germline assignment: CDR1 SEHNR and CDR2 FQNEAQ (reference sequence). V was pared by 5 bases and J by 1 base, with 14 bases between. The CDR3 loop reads CASSPGQRLNYGYTF. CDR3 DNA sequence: TGTGCCAGCAGCCCCGGACAGAGACTTAACTATGGCTACACCTTC. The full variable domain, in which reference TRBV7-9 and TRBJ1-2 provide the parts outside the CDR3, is DTGVSQNPRHKITKRGQNVTFRCDPISEHNRLYWYRQTLGQGPEFLTYFQNEAQLEKSRLLSDRFSAERPKGSFSTLEIQRTEQGDSAMYLCASSPGQRLNYGYTFGSGTRLTVV.

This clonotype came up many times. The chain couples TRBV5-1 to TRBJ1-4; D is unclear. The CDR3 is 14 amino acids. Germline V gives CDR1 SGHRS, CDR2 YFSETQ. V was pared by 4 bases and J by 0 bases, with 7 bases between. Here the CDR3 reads CASSETTTNEKLFF. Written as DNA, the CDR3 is TGCGCCAGCAGCGAGACAACAACTAATGAAAAACTGTTTTTT.

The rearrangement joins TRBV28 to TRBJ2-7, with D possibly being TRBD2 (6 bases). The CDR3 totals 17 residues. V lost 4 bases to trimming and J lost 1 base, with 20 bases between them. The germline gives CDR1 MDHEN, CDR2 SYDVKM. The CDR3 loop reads CASSSGSGQKYSYEQYF. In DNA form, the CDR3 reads TGTGCCAGCAGTTCGGGTAGCGGACAAAAGTATTCCTACGAGCAGTACTTC.

CDR3 in DNA: TGTGCCAGCAGTGAAGAACCGGCAGCGTTATGGTATGGCTACACCTTC. Its translation is CASSEEPAALWYGYTF. The rearrangement joins TRBV6-1 to TRBJ1-2, with D unclear. From germline, CDR1 is MNHNS and CDR2 SASEGT. The CDR3 length is 16 residues. The V end was cut by 1 base, the J end by 5 bases, with 17 bases between.

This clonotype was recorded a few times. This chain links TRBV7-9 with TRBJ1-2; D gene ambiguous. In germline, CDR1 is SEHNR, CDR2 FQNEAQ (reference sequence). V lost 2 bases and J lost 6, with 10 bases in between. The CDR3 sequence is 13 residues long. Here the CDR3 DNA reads TGTGCCAGCAGCTTACCTGGACGGGATGGCTACACCTTC. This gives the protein CASSLPGRDGYTF.

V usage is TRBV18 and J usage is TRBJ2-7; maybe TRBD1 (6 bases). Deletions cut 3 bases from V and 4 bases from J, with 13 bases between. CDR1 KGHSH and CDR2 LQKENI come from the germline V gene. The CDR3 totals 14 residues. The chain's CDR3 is CASSPVDSRYEQYF. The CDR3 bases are TGTGCCAGCTCACCGGTGGACAGTAGATACGAGCAGTACTTC.

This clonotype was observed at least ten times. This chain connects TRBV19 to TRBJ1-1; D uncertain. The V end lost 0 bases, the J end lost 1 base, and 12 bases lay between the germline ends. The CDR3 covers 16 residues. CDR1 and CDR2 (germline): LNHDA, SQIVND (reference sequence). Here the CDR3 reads CASSIDLAGSNTEAFF. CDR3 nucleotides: TGTGCCAGTAGTATAGATCTGGCAGGTTCGAACACTGAAGCTTTCTTT.

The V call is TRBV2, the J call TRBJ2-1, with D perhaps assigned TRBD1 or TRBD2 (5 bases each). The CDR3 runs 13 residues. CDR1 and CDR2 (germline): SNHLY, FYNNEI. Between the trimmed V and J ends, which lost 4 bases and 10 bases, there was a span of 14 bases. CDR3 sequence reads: CASSGRDLSEQFF. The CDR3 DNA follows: TGTGCCAGCAGTGGCAGGGACCTCTCGGAGCAGTTCTTC.

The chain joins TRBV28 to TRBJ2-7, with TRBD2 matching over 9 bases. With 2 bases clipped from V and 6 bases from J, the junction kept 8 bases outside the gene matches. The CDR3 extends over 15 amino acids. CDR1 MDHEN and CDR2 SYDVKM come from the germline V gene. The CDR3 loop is CASSLGLAGRSEQYF. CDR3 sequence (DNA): TGTGCCAGCAGTTTAGGTCTAGCGGGACGTTCCGAGCAGTACTTC. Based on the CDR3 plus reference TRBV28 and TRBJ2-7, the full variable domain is DVKVTQSSRYLVKRTGEKVFLECVQDMDHENMFWYRQDPGLGLRLIYFSYDVKMKEKGDIPEGYSVSREKKERFSLILESASTNQTSMYLCASSLGLAGRSEQYFGPGTRLTVT.

CDR3 in DNA: TGCGCCAGCAGCCAAGTGTTTTCTAGCGGTCCTTTGAACATTCAGTACTTC. It translates to CASSQVFSSGPLNIQYF. The gene calls are TRBV4-3 and TRBJ2-4; 7 bases fit TRBD2. The CDR3 runs 17 residues. The junction had 13 bases not matched to a gene; V was cut back by 1 base and J by 7 bases. In germline, CDR1 is LGHNA, CDR2 YSLEER.

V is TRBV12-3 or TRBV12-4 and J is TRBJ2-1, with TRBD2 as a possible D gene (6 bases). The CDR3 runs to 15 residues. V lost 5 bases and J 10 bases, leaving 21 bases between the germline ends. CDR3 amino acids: CASSPGLRPDFEQFF. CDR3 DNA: TGTGCCAGCAGTCCGGGACTGAGACCGGATTTCGAGCAGTTCTTC.

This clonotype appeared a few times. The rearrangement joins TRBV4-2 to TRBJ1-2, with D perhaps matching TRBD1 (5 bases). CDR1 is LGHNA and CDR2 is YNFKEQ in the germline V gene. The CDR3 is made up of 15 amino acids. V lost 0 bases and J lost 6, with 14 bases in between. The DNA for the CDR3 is TGTGCCAGCAGCCAAGATATCAGGGATCCCCATGGCTACACCTTC. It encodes CASSQDIRDPHGYTF.

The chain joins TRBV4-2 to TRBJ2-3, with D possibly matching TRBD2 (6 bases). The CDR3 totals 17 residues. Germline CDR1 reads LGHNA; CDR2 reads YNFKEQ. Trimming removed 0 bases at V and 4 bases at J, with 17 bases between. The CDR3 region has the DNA TGTGCCAGCAGCCAAGAGTCGTACGGGAGAGGGCCAGATACGCAGTATTTT. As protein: CASSQESYGRGPDTQYF.

The CDR3 coding sequence is TGTGCCAGCAGCTTAAAAGCCCCGGGACTAGCGGCCTACGAGCAGTACTTC. Residues: CASSLKAPGLAAYEQYF. J is TRBJ2-7 and V is TRBV7-2; 11 bases line up with TRBD2. The CDR3 is 17 residues long. V shed 2 bases, J shed 2 bases, and the junction held 8 bases outside the gene matches. CDR1 and CDR2 (germline): SGHTA, FQGNSA.

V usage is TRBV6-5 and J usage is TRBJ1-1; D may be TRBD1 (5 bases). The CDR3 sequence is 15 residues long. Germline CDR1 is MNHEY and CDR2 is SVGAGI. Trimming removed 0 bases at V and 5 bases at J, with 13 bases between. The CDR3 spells CASSYSPDSDTEAFF. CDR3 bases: TGTGCCAGCAGTTACTCCCCAGACAGCGATACTGAAGCTTTCTTT.

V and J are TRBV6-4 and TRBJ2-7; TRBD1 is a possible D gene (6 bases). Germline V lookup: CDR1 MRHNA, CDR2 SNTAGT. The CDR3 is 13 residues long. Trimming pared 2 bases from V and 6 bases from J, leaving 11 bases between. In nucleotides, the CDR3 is TGTGCCAGCAGTGACGGGCCCAGGGGCGAGCAGTACTTC. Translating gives CASSDGPRGEQYF.

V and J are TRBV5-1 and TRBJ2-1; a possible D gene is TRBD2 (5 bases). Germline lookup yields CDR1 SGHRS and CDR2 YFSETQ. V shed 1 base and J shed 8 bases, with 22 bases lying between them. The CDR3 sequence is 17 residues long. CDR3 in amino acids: CASSLLPNRGPAYEQFF. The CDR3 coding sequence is TGCGCCAGCAGCTTGTTGCCCAACAGAGGGCCCGCGTATGAGCAGTTCTTC.

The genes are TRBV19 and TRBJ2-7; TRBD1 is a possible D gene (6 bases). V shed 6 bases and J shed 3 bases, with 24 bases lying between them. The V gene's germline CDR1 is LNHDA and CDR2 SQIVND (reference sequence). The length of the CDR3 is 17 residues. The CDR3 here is CASRSLEGPTGSYEQYF. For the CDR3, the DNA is TGTGCCAGTAGATCCCTCGAAGGTCCAACAGGGAGCTACGAGCAGTACTTC.

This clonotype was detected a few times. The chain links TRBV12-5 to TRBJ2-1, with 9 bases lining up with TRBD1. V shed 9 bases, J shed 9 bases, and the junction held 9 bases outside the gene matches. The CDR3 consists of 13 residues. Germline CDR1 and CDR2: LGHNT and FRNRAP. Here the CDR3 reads CASTGQGRGEQFF. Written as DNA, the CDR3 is TGTGCTAGCACCGGACAGGGGAGGGGTGAGCAGTTCTTC.

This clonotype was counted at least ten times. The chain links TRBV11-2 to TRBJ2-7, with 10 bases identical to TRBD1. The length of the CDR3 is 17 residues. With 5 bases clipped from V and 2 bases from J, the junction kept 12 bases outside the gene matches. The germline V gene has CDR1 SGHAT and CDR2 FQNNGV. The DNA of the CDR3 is TGTGCCAGCAGCCCCATCTACATTGGGACAGGGGCCTACGAGCAGTACTTC. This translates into CASSPIYIGTGAYEQYF.

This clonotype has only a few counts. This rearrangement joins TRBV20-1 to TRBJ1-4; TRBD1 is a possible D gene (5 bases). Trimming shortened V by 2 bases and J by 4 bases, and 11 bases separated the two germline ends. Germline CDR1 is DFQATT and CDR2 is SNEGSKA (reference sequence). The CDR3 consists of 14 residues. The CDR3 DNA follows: TGCAGTGCTAGACGGGGACCGAATAATGAAAAACTGTTTTTT. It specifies CSARRGPNNEKLFF.